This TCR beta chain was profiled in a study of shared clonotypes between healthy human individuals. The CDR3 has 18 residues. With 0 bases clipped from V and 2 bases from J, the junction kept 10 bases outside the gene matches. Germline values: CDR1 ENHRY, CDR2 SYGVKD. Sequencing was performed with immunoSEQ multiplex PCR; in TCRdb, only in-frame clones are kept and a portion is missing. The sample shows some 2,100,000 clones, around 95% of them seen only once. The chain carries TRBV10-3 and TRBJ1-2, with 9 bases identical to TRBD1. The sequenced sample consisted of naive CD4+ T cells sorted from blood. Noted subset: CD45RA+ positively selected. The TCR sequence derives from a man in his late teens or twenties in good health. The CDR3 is CAISESMVSGTGNYGYTF. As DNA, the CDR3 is TGTGCCATCAGTGAGTCAATGGTTTCGGGGACAGGGAACTATGGCTACACCTTC.